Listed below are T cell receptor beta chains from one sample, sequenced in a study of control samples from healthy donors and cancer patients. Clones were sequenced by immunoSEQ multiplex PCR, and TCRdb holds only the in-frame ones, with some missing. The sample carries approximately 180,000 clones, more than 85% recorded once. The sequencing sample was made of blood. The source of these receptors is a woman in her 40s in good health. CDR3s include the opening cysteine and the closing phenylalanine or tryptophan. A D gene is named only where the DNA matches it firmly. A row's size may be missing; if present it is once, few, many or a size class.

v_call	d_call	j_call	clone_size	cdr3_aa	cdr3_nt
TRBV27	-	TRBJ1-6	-	CASRGGNRSKALHF	TGTGCCAGCAGGGGGGGGAACAGGTCAAAAGCACTCCACTTT
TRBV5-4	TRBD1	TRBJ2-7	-	CASSPGQGIVYEQYF	TGTGCCAGCAGCCCGGGACAGGGGATTGTCTACGAGCAGTACTTC
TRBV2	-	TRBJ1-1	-	CASSEEQNTEAFF	TGTGCCAGCAGTGAAGAACAGAACACTGAAGCTTTCTTT
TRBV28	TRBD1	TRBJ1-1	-	CASIKSGGTEAFF	TGTGCCAGCATTAAATCAGGGGGCACTGAAGCTTTCTTT
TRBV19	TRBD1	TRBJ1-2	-	CASSMMAGQGVEYGYTF	TGTGCCAGTAGTATGATGGCCGGACAGGGGGTTGAGTATGGCTACACCTTC
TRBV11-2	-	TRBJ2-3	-	CASSPRGSDTQYF	TGTGCCAGCAGCCCTAGAGGGTCAGATACGCAGTATTTT
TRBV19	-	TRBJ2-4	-	CASSAQTASKNIQYF	TGTGCCAGTAGTGCCCAAACAGCTTCCAAAAACATTCAGTACTTC
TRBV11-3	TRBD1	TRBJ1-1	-	CASSFRGLDTEAFF	TGTGCCAGCAGCTTCAGGGGGCTGGACACTGAAGCTTTCTTT
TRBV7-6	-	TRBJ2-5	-	CASSPSLVRVGTTQETQYF	TGTGCCAGCAGCCCTAGTCTCGTTCGGGTAGGGACAACGCAAGAGACCCAGTACTTC
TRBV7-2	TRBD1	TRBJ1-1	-	CASSFLDRETFF	TGTGCCAGCAGCTTCCTCGACAGGGAGACTTTCTTT
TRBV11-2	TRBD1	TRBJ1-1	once	CASSPQGINTEAFF	TGTGCCAGCAGCCCACAGGGGATTAACACTGAAGCTTTCTTT
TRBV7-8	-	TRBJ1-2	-	CASSLSDSYYGYTF	TGTGCCAGCAGCTTATCCGACAGCTACTATGGCTACACCTTC
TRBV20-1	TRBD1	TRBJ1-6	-	CSASRTGNSYNSPLHF	TGCAGTGCTAGTCGGACAGGGAACTCCTATAATTCACCCCTCCACTTT
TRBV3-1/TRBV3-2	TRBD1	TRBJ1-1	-	CASSQVPGTGEEAFF	TGTGCCAGCAGCCAGGTCCCCGGGACAGGGGAAGAGGCTTTCTTT
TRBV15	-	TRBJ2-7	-	CATSRENEQYF	TGTGCCACCAGCAGAGAGAACGAGCAGTACTTC
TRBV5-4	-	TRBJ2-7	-	CASSLISGGVPEQYF	TGTGCCAGCAGCTTGATTTCCGGGGGCGTTCCCGAGCAGTACTTC
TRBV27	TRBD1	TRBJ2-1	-	CASSIRQGTNEQFF	TGTGCCAGCAGCATTCGACAGGGAACCAATGAGCAGTTCTTC
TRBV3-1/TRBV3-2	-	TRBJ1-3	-	CASSQSGNTIYF	TGTGCCAGCAGCCAGTCTGGAAACACCATATATTTT
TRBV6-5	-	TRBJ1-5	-	CASRATRGGNQPQHF	TGTGCCAGCAGAGCGACCCGGGGAGGAAATCAGCCCCAGCATTTT
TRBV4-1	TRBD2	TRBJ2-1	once	CASSQSGEEQFF	TGCGCCAGCAGCCAAAGCGGGGAAGAGCAGTTCTTC
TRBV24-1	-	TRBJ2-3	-	CATSDKPGLRGGTDTQYF	TGTGCCACCAGTGATAAACCCGGGCTGAGGGGAGGTACAGATACGCAGTATTTT
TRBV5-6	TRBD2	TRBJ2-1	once	CASSLGVGGNNEQFF	TGTGCCAGCAGCTTGGGGGTGGGGGGGAACAATGAGCAGTTCTTC
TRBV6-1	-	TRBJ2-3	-	CASSEQGTDTQYF	TGTGCCAGCAGTGAACAGGGCACAGATACGCAGTATTTT
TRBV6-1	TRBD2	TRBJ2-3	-	CASSVRLAGGTDTQYF	TGTGCCAGCAGTGTGAGACTAGCGGGGGGAACAGATACGCAGTATTTT
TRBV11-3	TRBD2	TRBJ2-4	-	CASSLGEGNIQYF	TGTGCCAGCAGCTTAGGGGAGGGAAACATTCAGTACTTC
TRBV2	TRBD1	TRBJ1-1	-	CASSEPWDRGWAGTEAFF	TGTGCCAGCAGTGAACCCTGGGACAGGGGGTGGGCGGGCACTGAAGCTTTCTTT
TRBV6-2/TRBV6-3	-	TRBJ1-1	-	CASSPDGGFSEAFF	TGTGCCAGCAGCCCGGACGGAGGGTTCTCTGAAGCTTTCTTT
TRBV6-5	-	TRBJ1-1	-	CASRGDGRRSEAFF	TGTGCCAGCAGGGGAGATGGACGGCGCTCTGAAGCTTTCTTT
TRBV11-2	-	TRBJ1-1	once	CASSLDTGTEAFF	TGTGCCAGCAGCTTAGATACGGGCACTGAAGCTTTCTTT
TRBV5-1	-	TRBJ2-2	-	CASTGRQGELFF	TGCGCCAGCACCGGGCGGCAGGGAGAACTGTTTTTT
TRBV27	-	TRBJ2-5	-	CASSLLGPGGGQYF	TGTGCCAGCAGTTTATTGGGCCCCGGAGGTGGCCAGTACTTC
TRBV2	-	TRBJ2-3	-	CASSVLGAADTQYF	TGTGCCAGCAGTGTCCTGGGCGCAGCAGATACGCAGTATTTT
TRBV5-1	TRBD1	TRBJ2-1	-	CASSPQTGDNEQFF	TGCGCCAGCAGCCCCCAGACAGGGGACAATGAGCAGTTCTTC
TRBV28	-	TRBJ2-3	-	CASTNGGADTQYF	TGTGCCAGCACCAACGGGGGAGCAGATACGCAGTATTTT
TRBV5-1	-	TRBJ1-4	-	CASRQTDIGEKLFF	TGCGCCAGCAGACAGACAGATATTGGGGAAAAACTGTTTTTT
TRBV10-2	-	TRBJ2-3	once	CASSDGATRRADTQYF	TGCGCCAGCAGTGACGGGGCCACTAGGAGAGCAGATACGCAGTATTTT
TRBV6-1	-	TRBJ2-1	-	CASSVFLGGGSYNEQFF	TGTGCCAGCAGTGTGTTTTTGGGTGGGGGATCCTACAATGAGCAGTTCTTC
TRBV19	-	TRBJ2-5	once	CASSIVLGETQYF	TGTGCCAGTAGTATTGTACTAGGTGAGACCCAGTACTTC
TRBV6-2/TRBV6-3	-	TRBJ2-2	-	CASSYSSQTNTGELFF	TGTGCCAGCAGTTACTCGAGCCAGACGAACACCGGGGAGCTGTTTTTT
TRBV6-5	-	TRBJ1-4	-	CASRRQINEKLFF	TGTGCCAGCAGAAGACAGATAAATGAAAAACTGTTTTTT
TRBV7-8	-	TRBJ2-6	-	CASSLALLGANVLTF	TGTGCCAGCAGCTTAGCGCTTTTAGGGGCCAACGTCCTGACTTTC
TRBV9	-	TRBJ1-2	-	CASSVAPSSRGYTF	TGTGCCAGCAGCGTAGCTCCGTCATCTAGGGGCTACACCTTC
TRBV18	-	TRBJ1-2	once	CASSPLPDSNYGYTF	TGTGCCAGCTCACCACTCCCTGATTCTAACTATGGCTACACCTTC
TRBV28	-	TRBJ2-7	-	CASCPGDLYEQYF	TGTGCCAGCTGCCCGGGGGATCTCTACGAGCAGTACTTC
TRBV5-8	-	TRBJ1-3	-	CASSSPRSGNTIYF	TGTGCCAGCAGCTCACCCCGCTCGGGAAACACCATATATTTT
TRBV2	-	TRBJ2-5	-	CASGAVGETQYF	TGTGCCAGCGGGGCCGTGGGGGAGACCCAGTACTTC
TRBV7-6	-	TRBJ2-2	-	CASSTQGGELFF	TGTGCCAGCAGCACTCAGGGGGGGGAGCTGTTTTTT
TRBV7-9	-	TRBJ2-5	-	CASGETQYF	TGTGCCAGCGGGGAGACCCAGTACTTC
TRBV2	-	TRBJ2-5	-	CASSVARLQETQYF	TGTGCCAGCAGTGTGGCGCGACTTCAAGAGACCCAGTACTTC
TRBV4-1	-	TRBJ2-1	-	CASSQGVYEQFF	TGCGCCAGCAGCCAAGGAGTTTATGAGCAGTTCTTC
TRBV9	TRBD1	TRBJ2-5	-	CASSAGTEETQYF	TGTGCCAGCAGCGCCGGGACAGAAGAGACCCAGTACTTC
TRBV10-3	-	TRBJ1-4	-	CAISDPTGFNEKLFF	TGTGCCATCAGTGACCCGACAGGCTTTAATGAAAAACTGTTTTTT
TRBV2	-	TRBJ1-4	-	CASGGTVATNEKLFF	TGTGCCAGCGGGGGGACGGTTGCAACTAATGAAAAACTGTTTTTT
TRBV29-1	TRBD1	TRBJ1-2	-	CSVEDTGQGFFDYGYTF	TGCAGCGTTGAAGATACGGGACAGGGTTTCTTCGACTATGGCTACACCTTC
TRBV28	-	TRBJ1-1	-	CASSRGMNTEAFF	TGTGCCAGCAGTCGGGGTATGAACACTGAAGCTTTCTTT
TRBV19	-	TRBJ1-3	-	CASRTLDSSGNTIYF	TGTGCCAGTAGGACACTCGACAGCTCTGGAAACACCATATATTTT
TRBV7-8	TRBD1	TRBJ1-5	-	CASSLYRGGPQHF	TGTGCCAGCAGCTTGTACAGGGGAGGGCCCCAGCATTTT